This TCR beta chain was found in a study of blood T cell repertoires in COVID-19. On the study more broadly: COVID-19 samples from acute and convalescent phases originated in the United States, Italy and Spain.

TCRdb keeps only in-frame clones here, not all; method: immunoSEQ multiplex PCR. Counted here are about 160,000 clones, 70% to 85% occurring once; the ten biggest clones make up under 9%. It was during active infection that Seattle patients were enrolled and then longitudinally followed. CDR3 length: 15 residues. The germline V gene encodes CDR1 MNHEY and CDR2 SMNVEV (reference sequence). V trimming: 5 bases; J trimming: 10 bases; junction bases outside the gene matches: 9. Sequencing input: peripheral blood. The receptor comes from a woman aged 40 to 49 with COVID-19, enrolled during active disease. V gene TRBV27 combines with J gene TRBJ2-1, with 12 bases matching TRBD2. CDR3 sequence: CASSSPGTSGSEQFF. As DNA, the CDR3 is TGTGCCAGCAGTAGTCCCGGGACTAGCGGGTCCGAGCAGTTCTTC.